The 25 T cell receptor beta chains listed next were all sequenced from one sample in a study of T cells in pancreatic ductal adenocarcinoma. Selected pancreatic ductal adenocarcinoma patients had undergone surgery without neoadjuvant therapy. The protocol was immunoSEQ multiplex PCR, while the TCRdb copy is restricted to in-frame clones and leaves out a portion. The repertoire holds more than 25,000 clones, with roughly 92% as singletons. The sequenced sample consisted of PBMCs. These receptors came from a human donor with pancreatic ductal adenocarcinoma.

J is TRBJ2-2 and V is TRBV6-6, with TRBD2 as a possible D gene (6 bases). Per germline, CDR1 MNHNY and CDR2 SVGAGI (reference sequence). V was shortened by 6 bases and J by 7 bases, with 18 bases between the two germline ends. The CDR3 spans 15 residues. The DNA of the CDR3 is TGTGCCAGCAGACCGCCGGGAGTTGAGGGCGGGGAGCTGTTTTTT. Translating it yields CASRPPGVEGGELFF.

The CDR3 bases are TGTGCCAGCAAAAGCCAGGGATATGGCTACACCTTC. Amino acid sequence: CASKSQGYGYTF. The chain joins TRBV6-5 to TRBJ1-2; D perhaps matches TRBD1 (5 bases). V lost 7 bases to trimming and J lost 5 bases, with 11 bases between them. This CDR3 contains 12 residues. Germline V gene data show CDR1 as MNHEY and CDR2 as SVGAGI.

This sequence joins TRBV12-5 and TRBJ2-1; D not certain. The V gene's germline CDR1 is LGHNT and CDR2 FRNRAP. The CDR3 has 18 residues. V lost 4 bases, J lost 0 bases, and 19 bases lay in between. The CDR3 spells CASGSPGGDINSYNEQFF. In DNA form, the CDR3 reads TGTGCTAGTGGTTCGCCGGGTGGAGACATTAACTCCTACAATGAGCAGTTCTTC.

This clone was counted once. The chain combines TRBV6-6 with TRBJ2-6; D call uncertain. CDR3 length: 14 residues. V lost 2 bases, J lost 2 bases, and 4 bases lay in between. The germline V gene has CDR1 MNHNY and CDR2 SVGAGI (reference sequence). The CDR3 DNA sequence: TGTGCCAGCAGTTACCAAGCTGGGGCCAACGTCCTGACTTTC. Its translation: CASSYQAGANVLTF.

This chain joins TRBV5-1 and TRBJ2-3; the match to TRBD2 covers 13 bases. Trimming at V came to 0 bases and at J to 0 bases, leaving 4 bases not matched to a gene. The CDR3 totals 18 residues. The germline CDR1 and CDR2 sequences are SGHRS and YFSETQ. CDR3 nucleotides: TGCGCCAGCAGCTTGGGACTAGCGGGAGGAACAAGCACAGATACGCAGTATTTT. As protein: CASSLGLAGGTSTDTQYF.

This rearrangement joins TRBV29-1 to TRBJ1-2; D gene unclear. Germline-derived CDR1 and CDR2 are SQVTM and ANQGSEA. This CDR3 has 16 residues. Trimming cost V 4 bases and J 4 bases, with 22 bases left between them. CDR3 coding DNA: TGCAGCGTTGGGCAGGAAGGGCGGACCGCTCCCTATGGCTACACCTTC. Its translation: CSVGQEGRTAPYGYTF.

J is TRBJ1-1 and V is TRBV7-8; a weak D match, TRBD1 (5 bases). The CDR3 sequence is 18 residues long. V was trimmed by 1 base and J by 0 bases, leaving 18 bases between them. Germline values: CDR1 SGHVS, CDR2 FQNEAQ. In nucleotides, the CDR3 is TGTGCCAGCAGCTTAGGGTGGGTGGGGCCCGCTTTGAACACTGAAGCTTTCTTT. This translates into CASSLGWVGPALNTEAFF. Full variable domain (outside the CDR3, taken from reference TRBV7-8 and TRBJ1-1): GAGVSQSPRYKVAKRGQDVALRCDPISGHVSLFWYQQALGQGPEFLTYFQNEAQLDKSGLPSDRFFAERPEGSVSTLKIQRTQQEDSAVYLCASSLGWVGPALNTEAFFGQGTRLTVV.

This chain links TRBV28 with TRBJ2-7; 16 bases align to TRBD2. CDR3 length: 20 residues. Germline V gene sequence: CDR1 MDHEN, CDR2 SYDVKM. V was clipped by 5 bases and J by 4 bases; unmatched bases: 17. CDR3 sequence: CASSTAVPGLAGGRAYEQYF. The DNA for the CDR3 is TGTGCCAGCAGTACTGCTGTCCCGGGACTAGCGGGAGGGAGGGCGTACGAGCAGTACTTC.

The J gene is TRBJ1-1, the V gene TRBV15; D call uncertain. The CDR3 runs 13 residues. Germline V lookup: CDR1 LNHNV, CDR2 YYDKDF (reference sequence). V shed 2 bases and J shed 1 base, with 5 bases lying between them. The DNA for the CDR3 is TGTGCCACCAGCAGACGAACGAACACTGAAGCTTTCTTT. It specifies CATSRRTNTEAFF.

This sequence joins TRBV18 and TRBJ1-3, with a possible D match to TRBD1 (5 bases). The length of the CDR3 is 17 residues. In germline, CDR1 is KGHSH, CDR2 LQKENI. Trimming pared 2 bases from V and 1 base from J, leaving 15 bases between. The CDR3 DNA follows: TGTGCCAGCTCACCAACAACAGGACCTTCATCTGGAAACACCATATATTTT. Translated, it gives CASSPTTGPSSGNTIYF.

The chain links TRBV7-9 to TRBJ2-1; 7 bases map to TRBD2. The CDR3 covers 14 residues. Losses at the gene ends were 4 bases for V and 5 bases for J; bases not matched to a gene: 5. In germline, CDR1 is SEHNR, CDR2 FQNEAQ (reference sequence). CDR3 protein: CASSSLAVNNEQFF. In nucleotides, the CDR3 is TGTGCCAGCAGCTCCCTAGCGGTCAACAATGAGCAGTTCTTC.

The chain uses TRBV19 and TRBJ2-2; the match to TRBD2 covers 12 bases. This CDR3 has 17 amino acids. The V gene's germline CDR1 is LNHDA and CDR2 SQIVND (reference sequence). V dropped 2 bases and J dropped 6; count of bases not matched to a gene: 7. CDR3 amino acids: CASSIRASGRAAGELFF. The DNA of the CDR3 is TGTGCCAGTAGTATACGCGCTAGCGGGAGGGCCGCCGGGGAGCTGTTTTTT.

The chain is built from TRBV4-3 and TRBJ2-1, with 9 bases aligning to TRBD2. V lost 4 bases, J lost 3 bases, and 7 bases stayed unmatched. This CDR3 region has 16 residues. CDR1 LGHNA and CDR2 YSLEER come from the germline V gene. CDR3 protein: CASSPRHSGSYNEQFF. The CDR3 region has the DNA TGCGCCAGCAGCCCCCGGCATAGCGGGAGCTACAATGAGCAGTTCTTC.

This chain connects TRBV11-1 to TRBJ2-7, with 10 bases identical to TRBD2. CDR1 is SGHAT and CDR2 is FQDESV in the germline V gene (reference sequence). The CDR3 extends over 15 amino acids. V shed 5 bases, J shed 1 base, and the junction held 5 bases outside the gene matches. CDR3 protein: CASSTHSGRSYEQYF. CDR3 nucleotide sequence: TGTGCCAGCAGCACTCATAGCGGGAGGTCCTACGAGCAGTACTTC. The complete variable domain, with remaining parts taken from reference TRBV11-1 and TRBJ2-7, reads EAEVAQSPRYKITEKSQAVAFWCDPISGHATLYWYRQILGQGPELLVQFQDESVVDDSQLPKDRFSAERLKGVDSTLKIQPAELGDSAMYLCASSTHSGRSYEQYFGPGTRLTVT.

The chain has TRBV5-3 and TRBJ1-2; no clear D gene. TRBV5-3 is an open reading frame, and its role is uncertain. V was pared by 0 bases and J by 4 bases, with 10 bases between. The CDR3 consists of 14 residues. The chain's CDR3 is CARSLDRTGYGYTF. The CDR3 DNA reads TGTGCCAGAAGCTTGGATCGAACGGGCTATGGCTACACCTTC.

The rearrangement links TRBV15 to TRBJ2-5; D ambiguous. Germline CDR1 is LNHNV and CDR2 is YYDKDF (reference sequence). The V gene lost 0 bases and the J gene lost 5 bases, with 4 bases spanning the gap. This CDR3 comprises 12 residues. CDR3 in amino acids: CATSRDQETQYF. In DNA, the CDR3 is TGTGCCACCAGCAGAGATCAGGAGACCCAGTACTTC.

The V call is TRBV4-2, the J call TRBJ2-7; 7 bases match TRBD1. This CDR3 spans 15 amino acids. V was pared by 0 bases and J by 6 bases, with 8 bases of the junction left unmatched. Germline V gives CDR1 LGHNA, CDR2 YNFKEQ. The CDR3, as DNA: TGTGCCAGCAGCCAAGATCGGAGACAGGGTGGCGAGCAGTACTTC. It encodes CASSQDRRQGGEQYF.

The V gene is TRBV5-1, the J gene TRBJ2-7, with 9 bases fitting TRBD1. This CDR3 spans 17 amino acids. Germline V gives CDR1 SGHRS, CDR2 YFSETQ. V shed 0 bases and J 2 bases; nucleotides not matched to a gene: 9. In nucleotides, the CDR3 is TGCGCCAGCAGCTTGGGAGTCGGCGGGACAGGGACCTACGAGCAGTACTTC. Translated: CASSLGVGGTGTYEQYF.

The rearrangement uses TRBV4-1 and TRBJ1-2; no clear D gene. Trimming took 1 base from V and 1 from J, leaving 7 bases between them. The CDR3 extends over 14 amino acids. Germline CDR1 MGHRA, CDR2 YSYEKL. CDR3 sequence reads: CASSQGGDNYGYTF. CDR3 nucleotides: TGCGCCAGCAGCCAAGGAGGAGATAACTATGGCTACACCTTC.

In its sample, this clone was seen once. This sequence joins TRBV14 and TRBJ1-5; 8 bases fit TRBD1. The CDR3 is 17 residues long. CDR1 SGHDN and CDR2 FVKESK come from the germline V gene. The J segment lost 0 bases and the V segment lost 4 bases, leaving 8 bases of the junction unmatched. CDR3 sequence reads: CASSRQGMANSNQPQHF. The CDR3 nucleotides are TGTGCCAGCAGCCGACAGGGGATGGCTAATAGCAATCAGCCCCAGCATTTT.

This clone showed up just once. DNA of the CDR3: TGTGCCAGCAGTTCCTCAGGGGGCGCAGGCTACACCTTC. This codes for CASSSSGGAGYTF. The J gene is TRBJ1-2, the V gene TRBV27; 8 positions match TRBD1. V lost 4 bases, J lost 8 bases, and 6 bases stayed unmatched. CDR1 is MNHEY, CDR2 SMNVEV, per germline (reference sequence). The CDR3 sequence is 13 residues long.

J is TRBJ2-1 and V is TRBV18, with D perhaps matching TRBD1 (6 bases). The germline V gene has CDR1 KGHSH and CDR2 LQKENI. With 0 bases removed from V and 10 bases from J, the gap between germline ends came to 13 bases. The CDR3 contains 14 residues. In DNA, the CDR3 is TGTGCCAGCTCACCACCGACAGGACGGACGGAGCAGTTCTTC. Translation gives CASSPPTGRTEQFF.

The table lists this clone with a count of one. The gene calls are TRBV23-1 and TRBJ2-1; TRBD1 agrees at 8 bases. TRBV23-1 is filed as an ORF, its function uncertain. The V segment lost 0 bases and the J segment 3 bases; nucleotides outside the gene matches: 7. The CDR3 has 17 amino acids. CDR3 sequence: CASSQSGQANLYNEQFF. In DNA, the CDR3 is TGCGCCAGCAGTCAATCGGGACAGGCTAATCTCTACAATGAGCAGTTCTTC.

J is TRBJ1-2 and V is TRBV6-5; 12 bases are a match to TRBD1. Losses at the gene ends were 6 bases for V and 8 bases for J; bases not matched to a gene: 10. The germline CDR1 and CDR2 sequences are MNHEY and SVGAGI. The CDR3 length is 15 residues. The CDR3 region is CASRPPGQGAEGYTF. CDR3 nucleotide sequence: TGTGCCAGCAGACCTCCGGGACAGGGGGCGGAGGGCTACACCTTC.

The chain recombines TRBV6-1 with TRBJ1-2; D is perhaps TRBD1 (6 bases). CDR3 length: 12 residues. V lost 8 bases and J lost 6, with 13 bases in between. The germline CDR1 and CDR2 sequences are MNHNS and SASEGT. The CDR3 is CASSPTGNGYTF. The CDR3, as DNA: TGTGCCAGCTCCCCCACAGGGAATGGCTACACCTTC.